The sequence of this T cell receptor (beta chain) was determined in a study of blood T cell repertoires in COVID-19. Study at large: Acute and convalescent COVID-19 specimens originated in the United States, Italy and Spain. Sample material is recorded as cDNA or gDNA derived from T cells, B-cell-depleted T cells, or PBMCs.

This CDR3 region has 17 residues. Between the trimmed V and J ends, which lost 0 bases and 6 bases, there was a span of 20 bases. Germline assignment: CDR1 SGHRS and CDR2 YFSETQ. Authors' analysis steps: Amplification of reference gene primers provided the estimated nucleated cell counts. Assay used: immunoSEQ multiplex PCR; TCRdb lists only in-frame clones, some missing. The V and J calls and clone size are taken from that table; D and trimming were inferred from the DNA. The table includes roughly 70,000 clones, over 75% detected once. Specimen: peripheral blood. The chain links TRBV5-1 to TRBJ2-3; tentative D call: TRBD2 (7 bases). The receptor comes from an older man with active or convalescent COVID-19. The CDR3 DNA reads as TGCGCCAGCAGCTTGGCCCGGGGGGCGAACCCGGGGGATACGCAGTATTTT. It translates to CASSLARGANPGDTQYF.